This record covers a single T cell receptor beta chain. Building of the TCR beta libraries involved iRepertoire HTBI primers and Arm-PCR of CDR3 regions. TCRdb passed the multiplex PCR reads through MiXCR, listing each CDR3 protein once. The sample shows some 280,000 distinct CDR3 sequences, roughly a fifth of them seen only once. These data belong to a study of regulatory T cells in long-lasting Graves disease. Time point in this sample: persistent/refractory GD, antithyroid drugs over 5 years with positive TRAb. RNA from PBMCs was the source of the TCR library. A peripheral blood sample, roughly 8.8 milliliters in volume, was drawn into EDTA tubes. V was clipped by 7 bases and J by 1 base; unmatched bases: 6. This CDR3 has 14 residues. Germline CDR1 SEHNR, CDR2 FQNEAQ (reference sequence).

The rearrangement uses TRBV7-9 and TRBJ1-1; 7 positions agree with TRBD1. The receptor was derived from a female donor with Graves disease. The sequencing used peripheral blood mononuclear cells (PBMCs), collected when the disease was refractory, from a patient treated with antithyroid drugs. Here the CDR3 reads CASIPRQGNTEAFF. CDR3 coding DNA: TGTGCCAGCATCCCTCGACAGGGGAACACTGAAGCTTTCTTT. The whole variable domain, remainder taken from reference TRBV7-9 and TRBJ1-1, is DTGVSQNPRHKITKRGQNVTFRCDPISEHNRLYWYRQTLGQGPEFLTYFQNEAQLEKSRLLSDRFSAERPKGSFSTLEIQRTEQGDSAMYLCASIPRQGNTEAFFGQGTRLTVV.